These T cell receptor beta chains were read from a single sample in a study of cytomegalovirus exposure and HLA in healthy donors. Clones were read by immunoSEQ multiplex PCR, and TCRdb kept only the in-frame ones, dropping some. Among over 55,000 clones listed, approximately 80% were seen once. Input material: PBMCs. The receptors derive from a male donor in good health and CMV-seronegative. The CDR3 runs from the conserved cysteine through the conserved F or W. The order of the fields is D gene, V gene, clone size, J gene, CDR3 protein, CDR3 DNA. A D gene is named only where the DNA matches it firmly. Rows may omit the clone size; those that give it use once, few, many or a size class.

D gene: .
V gene: TRBV7-8
clone size: .
J gene: TRBJ2-7
CDR3 protein: CASSFEGSYEQYF
CDR3 DNA: TGTGCCAGCAGCTTCGAGGGTTCCTACGAGCAGTACTTC

D gene: .
V gene: TRBV29-1
clone size: .
J gene: TRBJ1-2
CDR3 protein: CSDLTGGDYGYTF
CDR3 DNA: TGCAGCGACCTCACGGGGGGGGACTATGGCTACACCTTC

D gene: .
V gene: TRBV19
clone size: once
J gene: TRBJ1-2
CDR3 protein: CASSPLRGSYGYTF
CDR3 DNA: TGTGCCAGTAGTCCTTTACGAGGGAGCTATGGCTACACCTTC

D gene: TRBD1
V gene: TRBV25-1
clone size: .
J gene: TRBJ1-6
CDR3 protein: CASIGQGGRDLHF
CDR3 DNA: TGTGCCAGCATCGGACAGGGTGGCCGGGACCTCCACTTT

D gene: TRBD1
V gene: TRBV10-3
clone size: .
J gene: TRBJ1-2
CDR3 protein: CATGQDYGYTF
CDR3 DNA: TGTGCCACGGGACAGGACTATGGCTACACCTTC

D gene: TRBD1
V gene: TRBV25-1
clone size: .
J gene: TRBJ1-2
CDR3 protein: CASSEGQGDYGYTF
CDR3 DNA: TGTGCCAGCAGTGAGGGACAGGGGGACTATGGCTACACCTTC

D gene: .
V gene: TRBV30
clone size: .
J gene: TRBJ1-6
CDR3 protein: CAWSSQGNSPLHF
CDR3 DNA: TGTGCCTGGAGTAGCCAGGGTAATTCACCCCTCCACTTT

D gene: TRBD2
V gene: TRBV7-2
clone size: .
J gene: TRBJ2-3
CDR3 protein: CASSSSGGPNTDTQYF
CDR3 DNA: TGTGCCAGCAGCTCCAGCGGGGGGCCAAACACAGATACGCAGTATTTT

D gene: TRBD2
V gene: TRBV5-4
clone size: .
J gene: TRBJ2-5
CDR3 protein: CASSPRTSGRQETQYF
CDR3 DNA: TGTGCCAGCAGCCCACGGACTAGCGGGCGCCAAGAGACCCAGTACTTC

D gene: .
V gene: TRBV6-5
clone size: few
J gene: TRBJ2-7
CDR3 protein: CASSYSWGPTYEQYF
CDR3 DNA: TGTGCCAGCAGTTACTCGTGGGGGCCCACCTACGAGCAGTACTTC

D gene: .
V gene: TRBV11-2
clone size: .
J gene: TRBJ1-1
CDR3 protein: CASSLVEEAFF
CDR3 DNA: TGTGCCAGCAGCTTAGTCGAGGAAGCTTTCTTT

D gene: TRBD2
V gene: TRBV5-1
clone size: .
J gene: TRBJ2-3
CDR3 protein: CASGFRDYYTDTQYF
CDR3 DNA: TGCGCCAGCGGGTTTCGGGACTATTACACAGATACGCAGTATTTT

D gene: TRBD1
V gene: TRBV10-3
clone size: once
J gene: TRBJ2-2
CDR3 protein: CAISESRQGADGELFF
CDR3 DNA: TGTGCCATCAGTGAGTCGCGACAGGGGGCGGACGGGGAGCTGTTTTTT

D gene: .
V gene: TRBV19
clone size: .
J gene: TRBJ2-1
CDR3 protein: CASDRTALGNEQFF
CDR3 DNA: TGTGCCAGCGATCGAACAGCCCTGGGCAATGAGCAGTTCTTC

D gene: TRBD1
V gene: TRBV2
clone size: .
J gene: TRBJ2-5
CDR3 protein: CASRPGTGRETQYF
CDR3 DNA: TGTGCCAGCAGACCCGGGACAGGGAGAGAGACCCAGTACTTC

D gene: .
V gene: TRBV4-1
clone size: .
J gene: TRBJ1-4
CDR3 protein: CASSPREGATNEKLFF
CDR3 DNA: TGCGCCAGCAGCCCCCGAGAGGGGGCAACTAATGAAAAACTGTTTTTT

D gene: TRBD1
V gene: TRBV29-1
clone size: .
J gene: TRBJ2-1
CDR3 protein: CSVEGSHAGQGSYNEQFF
CDR3 DNA: TGCAGCGTTGAAGGATCCCACGCGGGACAGGGGTCCTACAATGAGCAGTTCTTC

D gene: TRBD1
V gene: TRBV30
clone size: .
J gene: TRBJ1-4
CDR3 protein: CAWRGDRGDEKLFF
CDR3 DNA: TGTGCCTGGAGAGGGGACAGGGGAGATGAAAAACTGTTTTTT

D gene: TRBD2
V gene: TRBV2
clone size: .
J gene: TRBJ2-1
CDR3 protein: CASSRLAGGNEQFF
CDR3 DNA: TGTGCCAGCAGTCGACTAGCGGGGGGCAATGAGCAGTTCTTC

D gene: .
V gene: TRBV5-1
clone size: few
J gene: TRBJ1-1
CDR3 protein: CASSLASASAPNTEAFF
CDR3 DNA: TGCGCCAGCAGCTTGGCCAGCGCATCAGCGCCGAACACTGAAGCTTTCTTT

D gene: .
V gene: TRBV4-3
clone size: .
J gene: TRBJ2-7
CDR3 protein: CASSQDKLSYEQYF
CDR3 DNA: TGCGCCAGCAGCCAAGATAAGCTCTCCTACGAGCAGTACTTC

D gene: TRBD1
V gene: TRBV5-4
clone size: .
J gene: TRBJ1-1
CDR3 protein: CASSLDPGGTEAFF
CDR3 DNA: TGTGCCAGCAGCTTGGATCCAGGGGGCACTGAAGCTTTCTTT

D gene: .
V gene: TRBV30
clone size: .
J gene: TRBJ1-3
CDR3 protein: CAWNGGLGNTIYF
CDR3 DNA: TGTGCCTGGAACGGGGGGCTAGGAAACACCATATATTTT

D gene: TRBD2
V gene: TRBV11-3
clone size: once
J gene: TRBJ2-1
CDR3 protein: CASSFRVAGELYNEQFF
CDR3 DNA: TGTGCCAGCAGCTTTCGGGTAGCGGGGGAGCTATACAATGAGCAGTTCTTC

D gene: .
V gene: TRBV7-2
clone size: .
J gene: TRBJ2-5
CDR3 protein: CASSLEKRGQETQYF
CDR3 DNA: TGTGCCAGCAGCTTAGAGAAGAGGGGGCAAGAGACCCAGTACTTC

D gene: TRBD1
V gene: TRBV27
clone size: .
J gene: TRBJ1-4
CDR3 protein: CASSPLDRGLEKLFF
CDR3 DNA: TGTGCCAGCAGTCCCCTGGACAGGGGGCTAGAAAAACTGTTTTTT

D gene: .
V gene: TRBV18
clone size: .
J gene: TRBJ1-2
CDR3 protein: CASSPREVSGGYGYTF
CDR3 DNA: TGTGCCAGCTCACCACGAGAAGTCTCGGGGGGCTATGGCTACACCTTC

D gene: .
V gene: TRBV29-1
clone size: .
J gene: TRBJ1-2
CDR3 protein: CSVEQGRGYTF
CDR3 DNA: TGCAGCGTTGAGCAAGGGAGGGGCTACACCTTC

D gene: TRBD1
V gene: TRBV7-2
clone size: .
J gene: TRBJ2-2
CDR3 protein: CASFRDRATGELFF
CDR3 DNA: TGTGCCAGCTTCCGAGACAGGGCCACCGGGGAGCTGTTTTTT

D gene: .
V gene: TRBV9
clone size: .
J gene: TRBJ2-7
CDR3 protein: CASSVRTDPSYEQYF
CDR3 DNA: TGTGCCAGCAGCGTCCGGACAGATCCTTCCTACGAGCAGTACTTC

D gene: .
V gene: TRBV4-3
clone size: .
J gene: TRBJ1-6
CDR3 protein: CASSQGGSDNSPLHF
CDR3 DNA: TGCGCCAGCAGCCAAGGAGGGTCCGATAATTCACCCCTCCACTTT

D gene: .
V gene: TRBV7-9
clone size: once
J gene: TRBJ1-1
CDR3 protein: CASSPDNFEAFF
CDR3 DNA: TGTGCCAGCAGCCCTGACAATTTCGAAGCTTTCTTT

D gene: .
V gene: TRBV4-2
clone size: .
J gene: TRBJ1-3
CDR3 protein: CASSQVGGANTIYF
CDR3 DNA: TGTGCCAGCAGCCAAGTGGGGGGGGCAAACACCATATATTTT

D gene: TRBD1
V gene: TRBV19
clone size: .
J gene: TRBJ2-1
CDR3 protein: CASSIPDRGLNNEQFF
CDR3 DNA: TGTGCCAGTAGTATTCCGGACAGGGGGCTTAACAATGAGCAGTTCTTC

D gene: .
V gene: TRBV5-1
clone size: .
J gene: TRBJ1-5
CDR3 protein: CASSPGSARGNQPQHF
CDR3 DNA: TGCGCCAGCAGCCCTGGTTCAGCTCGGGGCAATCAGCCCCAGCATTTT

D gene: .
V gene: TRBV5-6
clone size: once
J gene: TRBJ1-4
CDR3 protein: CASSLVGAPNEKLFF
CDR3 DNA: TGTGCCAGCAGCTTGGTTGGGGCACCTAATGAAAAACTGTTTTTT

D gene: .
V gene: TRBV10-3
clone size: .
J gene: TRBJ2-1
CDR3 protein: CAISESADEQFF
CDR3 DNA: TGTGCCATCAGTGAGTCTGCGGATGAGCAGTTCTTC

D gene: TRBD1
V gene: TRBV18
clone size: once
J gene: TRBJ1-2
CDR3 protein: CASSPDRDGGGYGYTF
CDR3 DNA: TGTGCCAGCTCACCAGACAGGGATGGAGGTGGCTATGGCTACACCTTC

D gene: TRBD1
V gene: TRBV4-3
clone size: .
J gene: TRBJ1-1
CDR3 protein: CASSQGRTGEAFF
CDR3 DNA: TGCGCCAGCAGCCAAGGCCGGACAGGTGAAGCTTTCTTT

D gene: TRBD2
V gene: TRBV7-2
clone size: .
J gene: TRBJ2-3
CDR3 protein: CASSLIAGGPADTQYF
CDR3 DNA: TGTGCCAGCAGCTTAATAGCGGGGGGTCCGGCAGATACGCAGTATTTT

D gene: .
V gene: TRBV4-2
clone size: .
J gene: TRBJ2-4
CDR3 protein: CASSQDWGVLAKNIQYF
CDR3 DNA: TGTGCCAGCAGCCAAGATTGGGGGGTTTTAGCCAAAAACATTCAGTACTTC

D gene: .
V gene: TRBV7-2
clone size: .
J gene: TRBJ1-1
CDR3 protein: CASSLSLWTEAFF
CDR3 DNA: TGTGCCAGCAGCTTAAGCCTCTGGACTGAAGCTTTCTTT

D gene: TRBD2
V gene: TRBV7-2
clone size: .
J gene: TRBJ2-3
CDR3 protein: CASSLESSGGSRDTQYF
CDR3 DNA: TGTGCCAGCAGCTTAGAGAGTAGCGGGGGGTCAAGAGATACGCAGTATTTT

D gene: TRBD1
V gene: TRBV11-2
clone size: .
J gene: TRBJ1-1
CDR3 protein: CASSLGGQGWTEAFF
CDR3 DNA: TGTGCCAGCAGCTTAGGGGGACAGGGTTGGACTGAAGCTTTCTTT

D gene: .
V gene: TRBV21-1
clone size: .
J gene: TRBJ2-6
CDR3 protein: CASTGLLGSSGANVLTF
CDR3 DNA: TGTGCCAGCACAGGACTCTTAGGATCCTCTGGGGCCAACGTCCTGACTTTC

D gene: .
V gene: TRBV4-1
clone size: .
J gene: TRBJ1-5
CDR3 protein: CASSQRQDSNQPQHF
CDR3 DNA: TGCGCCAGCAGCCAAAGACAGGATAGCAATCAGCCCCAGCATTTT

D gene: .
V gene: TRBV25-1
clone size: .
J gene: TRBJ2-5
CDR3 protein: CASSEYPSWETQYF
CDR3 DNA: TGTGCCAGCAGTGAATATCCTAGCTGGGAGACCCAGTACTTC

D gene: .
V gene: TRBV12-5
clone size: .
J gene: TRBJ1-2
CDR3 protein: CASGVSGGAGYGYTF
CDR3 DNA: TGTGCTAGTGGTGTATCCGGGGGGGCAGGCTATGGCTACACCTTC

D gene: TRBD2
V gene: TRBV4-2
clone size: once
J gene: TRBJ2-3
CDR3 protein: CASSPGYSGESTDTQYF
CDR3 DNA: TGTGCCAGCAGCCCGGGTTATAGCGGGGAATCCACAGATACGCAGTATTTT

D gene: TRBD1
V gene: TRBV6-5
clone size: .
J gene: TRBJ1-2
CDR3 protein: CASSSWTGWDEGYTF
CDR3 DNA: TGTGCCAGCAGTTCCTGGACAGGGTGGGATGAGGGCTACACCTTC

D gene: .
V gene: TRBV7-9
clone size: once
J gene: TRBJ1-1
CDR3 protein: CASSLSFTEAFF
CDR3 DNA: TGTGCCAGCAGCTTATCGTTTACTGAAGCTTTCTTT

D gene: TRBD2
V gene: TRBV7-3
clone size: .
J gene: TRBJ2-7
CDR3 protein: CASSPGGTSGGAGEQYF
CDR3 DNA: TGTGCCAGCAGCCCCGGCGGGACTAGCGGGGGGGCCGGAGAGCAGTACTTC

D gene: TRBD1
V gene: TRBV7-8
clone size: .
J gene: TRBJ1-4
CDR3 protein: CASSPGTAEKLFF
CDR3 DNA: TGTGCCAGCAGCCCCGGGACAGCTGAAAAACTGTTTTTT

D gene: .
V gene: TRBV6-5
clone size: .
J gene: TRBJ1-1
CDR3 protein: CASSYSGGDTEAFF
CDR3 DNA: TGTGCCAGCAGTTACTCGGGGGGGGACACTGAAGCTTTCTTT